The 24 T cell receptor beta chains presented below share a single source sample, sequenced in a study of post-analysis software for immune sequencing data. Prepared TCR beta cDNA libraries contained unique molecular identifiers. One entry per CDR3 protein results from TCRdb running MiXCR on the PCR reads. The repertoire holds hundreds of thousands of distinct CDR3 sequences, with 30% as singletons. Their target antigens are unknown. Study observations and caveats: Comparison of patients with controls showed 5 or 6 TRBV segments more frequent in patients, TRBV5-6, TRBV5-1 and TRBV20-1 among them.

Sequencing was done on a sample of blood. Receptors originate from a girl aged 10-17 years with multiple sclerosis.

The chain joins TRBV20-1 to TRBJ2-7; TRBD2 matches 12 bases. J gave up 3 bases and V 3 bases, and 6 bases lay outside the gene matches. The CDR3 consists of 15 residues. CDR1 is DFQATT, CDR2 SNEGSKA, per germline (reference sequence). The chain's CDR3 is CSARPTSGGHYEQYF. CDR3 DNA: TGCAGTGCTAGGCCAACTAGCGGGGGGCACTACGAGCAGTACTTC.

This chain uses TRBV3-1 with TRBJ1-1; possibly TRBD1 for D (5 bases). V was cut by 7 bases and J by 9 bases, with 12 bases left in between. CDR1 is LGHDT, CDR2 YNNKEL, per germline (reference sequence). The length of the CDR3 is 11 residues. CDR3 DNA: TGTGCCAGCATCACAGAGGGACAAGCTTTCTTT. Its protein product is CASITEGQAFF.

This clonotype was observed a single time. A read error may produce the germline difference seen at one junction end. The rearrangement links TRBV29-1 to TRBJ1-1; D remains unclear. In germline, CDR1 is SQVTM, CDR2 ANQGSEA. CDR3 length: 12 amino acids. CDR3 residues: CSASAGFTEVFF. The DNA of the CDR3 is TGCAGCGCTTCCGCAGGTTTCACTGAAGTTTTCTTT.

This clonotype was observed once. The V call is TRBV6-2 or TRBV6-3, the J call TRBJ2-7, with no clear D. Per the germline V gene, CDR1 is MNHEY and CDR2 is SVGEGT. The CDR3 loop spans 12 amino acids. With 5 bases removed from V and 3 bases from J, the gap between germline ends came to 8 bases. This chain's CDR3 is CASSTGLYEQYF. As DNA, the CDR3 is TGTGCCAGCAGTACCGGGCTCTACGAGCAGTACTTC.

To note about this clonotype: Possible read error: a much larger clone is one base away. This chain uses TRBV6-5 with TRBJ2-1, with 9 bases lining up with TRBD1. Germline-derived CDR1 and CDR2 are MNHEY and SVGAGI. The CDR3 is 14 residues long. The CDR3 loop is CVSSKSGTGNEQFF. As DNA, the CDR3 is TGTGTCAGCAGTAAATCCGGGACAGGGAATGAGCAGTTCTTC.

The V gene is TRBV12-3 or TRBV12-4, the J gene TRBJ1-1; D gene ambiguous. This CDR3 is 15 amino acids long. V lost 3 bases to trimming and J lost 6 bases, with 17 bases between them. The CDR3 region has the DNA TGTGCCAGCAGTTTTTCCGGCAGCCCCCGGGCTGAAGCTTTCTTT. Translated: CASSFSGSPRAEAFF.

This clonotype turned up a few times. Mismatch with germline at one junction end may stem from a read error. The V gene is TRBV7-9, the J gene TRBJ2-1, with D hard to call. Germline V gene data show CDR1 as SEHNR and CDR2 as FQNEAQ (reference sequence). The CDR3 consists of 12 residues. The CDR3 sequence: CASSHPTNGQFF. The CDR3 region has the DNA TGTGCCAGCAGCCACCCCACCAATGGGCAGTTCTTC.

This clonotype was recorded a few times. The chain uses TRBV7-9 and TRBJ2-5; TRBD1 is a possible D gene (6 bases). The CDR3 has 16 amino acids. Germline loops: CDR1 SEHNR, CDR2 FQNEAQ (reference sequence). V gave up 1 base and J gave up 7 bases, with 19 bases separating them. CDR3 coding DNA: TGTGCCAGCAGCTTAGGGACAGAAAATCTTATGGGGACCCAGTACTTC. Amino acid sequence: CASSLGTENLMGTQYF.

This clonotype appeared a few times. The V gene is TRBV6-2 or TRBV6-3, the J gene TRBJ2-5; D is possibly TRBD2 (6 bases). Germline V gene lookup returns CDR1 MNHEY and CDR2 SVGEGT. There are 14 residues in the CDR3. Trimming left V 7 bases short and J 1 base short, with 13 bases between. CDR3 DNA: TGTGCCAGCACCCTAACGGGAGTCCAAGAGACCCAGTACTTC. As protein: CASTLTGVQETQYF.

This chain uses TRBV28 with TRBJ2-1; D not resolved. CDR3 length: 15 amino acids. V lost 4 bases, J lost 3 bases, and 13 bases lay in between. The germline V gene encodes CDR1 MDHEN and CDR2 SYDVKM. The CDR3 region is CASSSPLGGYNEQFF. Here the CDR3 DNA reads TGTGCCAGCAGTTCCCCCCTCGGCGGCTACAATGAGCAGTTCTTC.

This clonotype came up a few times. The rearrangement joins TRBV29-1 to TRBJ2-2, with D hard to call. From germline, CDR1 is SQVTM and CDR2 ANQGSEA. This CDR3 is built from 12 residues. CDR3 loop: CGSRPNTGELFF. DNA of the CDR3: TGCGGAAGCAGGCCGAACACCGGGGAGCTGTTTTTT.

This clonotype has more than one count but fewer than ten. The chain has TRBV5-5 and TRBJ1-4; possibly TRBD1 for D (6 bases). Germline V CDR1 and CDR2: SGHKS, YYEKEE (reference sequence). This CDR3 has 15 amino acids. V lost 3 bases to trimming and J lost 0 bases, with 9 bases between them. The CDR3 spells CASSSQGTTNEKLFF. As DNA, the CDR3 is TGTGCCAGCAGCTCACAGGGAACAACTAATGAAAAACTGTTTTTT.

Details on this clonotype: Possible read error: a much larger clone is one base away. The genes are TRBV10-3 and TRBJ2-1, with D possibly being TRBD2 (6 bases). The CDR3 consists of 14 residues. CDR1 and CDR2 from the germline V gene are ENHRY and SYGVKD. This CDR3 reads CATSDWRGYNEQFF. CDR3 nucleotide sequence: TGTGCCACCAGTGACTGGCGGGGATACAATGAGCAGTTCTTC.

This clonotype was found a few times. The chain recombines TRBV6-4 with TRBJ1-2; D gene ambiguous. This CDR3 has 14 amino acids. The V end lost 3 bases, the J end lost 4 bases, and 12 bases lay between the germline ends. Germline loops: CDR1 MRHNA, CDR2 SNTAGT. The CDR3 DNA reads as TGTGCCAGCAGTGAAGAAGCGCGGGGCTATGGCTACACCTTC. It yields the protein CASSEEARGYGYTF.

The genes are TRBV20-1 and TRBJ1-2; D might be TRBD1 (5 bases). The CDR3 is 15 amino acids. Germline CDR1 is DFQATT and CDR2 is SNEGSKA (reference sequence). The V gene lost 1 base and the J gene lost 8 bases, with 20 bases spanning the gap. CDR3 loop: CSARAYSGATWGYTF. CDR3 DNA sequence: TGCAGTGCTAGAGCTTACTCCGGGGCGACTTGGGGCTACACCTTC.

This clonotype was found a few times. The gene calls are TRBV6-4 and TRBJ1-1; the match to TRBD1 covers 7 bases. The CDR3 runs to 15 residues. The V and J ends lost 6 bases and 4 bases, in that order; junction bases with no gene match: 11. In germline, CDR1 is MRHNA, CDR2 SNTAGT. The CDR3 sequence: CASSDDPTGRTEAFF. The CDR3 coding sequence is TGTGCCAGCAGCGATGACCCGACAGGGCGCACTGAAGCTTTCTTT.

This clonotype was observed once. The chain carries TRBV6-5 and TRBJ2-7; 9 bases map to TRBD2. The CDR3 has 15 residues. CDR1 MNHEY and CDR2 SVGAGI come from the germline V gene. V lost 0 bases, J lost 7 bases, and 7 bases stayed unmatched. The CDR3 region has the DNA TGTGCCAGCAGTTACTCAGTGGTAGCGGGGGATGAGCAGTACTTC. Residues: CASSYSVVAGDEQYF.

Many counts were recorded for this clonotype. The CDR3: CASSLSSGTRETQYF. The CDR3 coding sequence is TGTGCCAGCAGCCTGAGCTCCGGGACTCGGGAGACCCAGTACTTC. This chain joins TRBV7-8 and TRBJ2-5, with a weak D call TRBD2 (6 bases). The CDR3 loop spans 15 amino acids. Trimming cost V 5 bases and J 5 bases, with 18 bases left between them. Germline V gene sequence: CDR1 SGHVS, CDR2 FQNEAQ. Based on the CDR3 plus reference TRBV7-8 and TRBJ2-5, the full variable domain is GAGVSQSPRYKVAKRGQDVALRCDPISGHVSLFWYQQALGQGPEFLTYFQNEAQLDKSGLPSDRFFAERPEGSVSTLKIQRTQQEDSAVYLCASSLSSGTRETQYFGPGTRLLVL.

This clonotype has more than one count but fewer than ten. The chain recombines TRBV28 with TRBJ2-7, with D unclear. The CDR3 length is 11 residues. V was clipped by 3 bases and J by 10 bases, with 10 bases between them. The germline V gene has CDR1 MDHEN and CDR2 SYDVKM. The CDR3 nucleotides are TGTGCCAGCAGTTTGGGTGAGATCCAGTACTTC. This encodes CASSLGEIQYF. Using reference TRBV28 and TRBJ2-7 for the parts outside the CDR3, the full variable domain is DVKVTQSSRYLVKRTGEKVFLECVQDMDHENMFWYRQDPGLGLRLIYFSYDVKMKEKGDIPEGYSVSREKKERFSLILESASTNQTSMYLCASSLGEIQYFGPGTRLTVT.

This clonotype was observed a handful of times. The chain carries TRBV27 and TRBJ2-7; no clear D. CDR3 size: 15 residues. The ends were cut back, 6 bases at V and 4 bases at J, with 19 bases in the middle. Germline V gene sequence: CDR1 MNHEY, CDR2 SMNVEV (reference sequence). CDR3 nucleotide sequence: TGTGCCAGCAGAACTCTCCGGGTCGGATGGTACGAGCAGTACTTC. This sequence encodes CASRTLRVGWYEQYF.

V gene TRBV20-1 combines with J gene TRBJ2-7; tentatively, D is TRBD1 (5 bases). This CDR3 has 13 amino acids. V was shortened by 5 bases and J by 4 bases, with 15 bases between the two germline ends. CDR1 is DFQATT and CDR2 is SNEGSKA in the germline V gene (reference sequence). The CDR3 region has the DNA TGCAGTGCTGACGCTGGACAAATTTACGAGCAGTACTTC. It yields the protein CSADAGQIYEQYF.

V gene TRBV10-1 combines with J gene TRBJ1-1, with D tentatively TRBD1 (5 bases). V was cut by 3 bases and J by 1 base, with 12 bases left in between. This CDR3 is built from 15 residues. The germline V gene encodes CDR1 WNHNN and CDR2 SYGVQD (reference sequence). The CDR3 is CASSDSSGANTEAFF. In DNA, the CDR3 is TGCGCCAGCAGTGATAGTTCCGGGGCGAACACTGAAGCTTTCTTT.

The rearrangement joins TRBV20-1 to TRBJ1-1; 7 bases are a match to TRBD1. The J segment lost 5 bases and the V segment lost 4 bases, leaving 4 bases of the junction unmatched. The CDR3 has 12 residues. Germline CDR1 DFQATT, CDR2 SNEGSKA (reference sequence). CDR3 nucleotides: TGCAGTGCTATGAAGGGGGCGACTGAAGCTTTCTTT. It yields the protein CSAMKGATEAFF.

The count of this clonotype is one. V usage is TRBV19 and J usage is TRBJ2-1, with D hard to call. There are 14 residues in the CDR3. The germline V gene encodes CDR1 LNHDA and CDR2 SQIVND (reference sequence). The germline V and J ends were trimmed by 5 bases and 6 bases, with 14 bases remaining between them. Written as DNA, the CDR3 is TGTGCCAGTAGTGTTACCGTACGTAGCAATGAGCAGTTCTTC. Translation: CASSVTVRSNEQFF.